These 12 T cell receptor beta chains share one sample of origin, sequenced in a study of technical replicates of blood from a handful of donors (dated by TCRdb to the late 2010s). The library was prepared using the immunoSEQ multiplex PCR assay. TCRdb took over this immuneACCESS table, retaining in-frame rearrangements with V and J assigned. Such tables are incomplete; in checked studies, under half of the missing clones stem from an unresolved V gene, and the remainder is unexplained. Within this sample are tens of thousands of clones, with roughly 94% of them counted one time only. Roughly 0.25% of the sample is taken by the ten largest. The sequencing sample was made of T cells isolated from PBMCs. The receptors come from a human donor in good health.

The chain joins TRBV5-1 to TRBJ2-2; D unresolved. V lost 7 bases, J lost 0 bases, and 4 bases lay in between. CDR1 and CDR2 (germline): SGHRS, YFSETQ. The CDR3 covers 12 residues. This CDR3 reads CASETNTGELFF. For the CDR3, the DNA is TGCGCCAGCGAGACGAACACCGGGGAGCTGTTTTTT.

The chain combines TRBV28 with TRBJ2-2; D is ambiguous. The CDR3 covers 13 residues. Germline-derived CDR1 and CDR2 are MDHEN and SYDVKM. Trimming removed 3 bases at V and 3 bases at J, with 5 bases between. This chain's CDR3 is CASSFRYTGELFF. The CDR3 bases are TGTGCCAGCAGTTTTCGGTACACCGGGGAGCTGTTTTTT.

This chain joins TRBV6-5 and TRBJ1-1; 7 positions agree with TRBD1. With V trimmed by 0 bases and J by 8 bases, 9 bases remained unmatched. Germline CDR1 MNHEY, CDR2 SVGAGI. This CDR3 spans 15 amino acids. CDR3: CASSYSMGQTIEAFF. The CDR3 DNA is TGTGCCAGCAGTTACTCGATGGGACAGACCATCGAAGCTTTCTTT.

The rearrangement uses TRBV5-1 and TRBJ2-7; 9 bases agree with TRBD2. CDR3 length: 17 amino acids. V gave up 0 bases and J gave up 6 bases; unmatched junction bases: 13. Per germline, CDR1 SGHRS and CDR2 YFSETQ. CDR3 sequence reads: CASSLDIGSSGSREQYF. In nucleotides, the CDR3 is TGCGCCAGCAGCTTGGATATTGGGAGTAGCGGGAGTCGCGAGCAGTACTTC. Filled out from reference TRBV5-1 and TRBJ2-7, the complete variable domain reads KAGVTQTPRYLIKTRGQQVTLSCSPISGHRSVSWYQQTPGQGLQFLFEYFSETQRNKGNFPGRFSGRQFSNSRSEMNVSTLELGDSALYLCASSLDIGSSGSREQYFGPGTRLTVT.

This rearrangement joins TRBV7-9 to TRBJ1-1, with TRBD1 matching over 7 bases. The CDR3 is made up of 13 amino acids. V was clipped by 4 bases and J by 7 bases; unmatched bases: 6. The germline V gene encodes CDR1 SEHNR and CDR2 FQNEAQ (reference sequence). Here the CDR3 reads CASSSIRDSEAFF. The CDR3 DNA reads TGTGCCAGCAGCTCCATAAGGGACAGTGAAGCTTTCTTT.

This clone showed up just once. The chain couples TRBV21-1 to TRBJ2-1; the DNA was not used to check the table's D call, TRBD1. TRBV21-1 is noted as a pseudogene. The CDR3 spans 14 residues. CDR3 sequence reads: CASSRRDRGNEQFF. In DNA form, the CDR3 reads TGTGCCAGCAGCAGACGGGACAGGGGAAATGAGCAGTTCTTC.

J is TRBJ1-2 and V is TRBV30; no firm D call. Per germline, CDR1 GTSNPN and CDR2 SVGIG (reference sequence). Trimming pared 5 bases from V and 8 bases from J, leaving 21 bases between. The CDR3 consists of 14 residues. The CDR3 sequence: CAWGTDPTRGGYTF. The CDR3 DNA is TGTGCCTGGGGTACGGATCCTACCCGAGGGGGCTACACCTTC.

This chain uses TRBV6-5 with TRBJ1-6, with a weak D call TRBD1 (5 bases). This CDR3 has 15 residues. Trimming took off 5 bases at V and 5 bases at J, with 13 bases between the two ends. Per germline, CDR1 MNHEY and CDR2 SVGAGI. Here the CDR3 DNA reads TGTGCCAGCAGTAGAGACAGCCTGAATAATTCACCCCTCCACTTT. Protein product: CASSRDSLNNSPLHF.

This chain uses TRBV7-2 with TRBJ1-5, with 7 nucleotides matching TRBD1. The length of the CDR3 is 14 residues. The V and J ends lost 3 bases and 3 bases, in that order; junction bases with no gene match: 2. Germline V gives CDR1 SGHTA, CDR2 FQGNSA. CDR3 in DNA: TGTGCCAGCAGCTTGACAGGGCCCAATCAGCCCCAGCATTTT. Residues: CASSLTGPNQPQHF.

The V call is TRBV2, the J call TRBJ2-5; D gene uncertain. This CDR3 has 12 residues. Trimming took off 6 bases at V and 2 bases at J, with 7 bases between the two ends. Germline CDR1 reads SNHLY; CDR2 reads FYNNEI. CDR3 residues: CASRGDQETQYF. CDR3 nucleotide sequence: TGTGCCAGCAGGGGCGATCAAGAGACCCAGTACTTC.

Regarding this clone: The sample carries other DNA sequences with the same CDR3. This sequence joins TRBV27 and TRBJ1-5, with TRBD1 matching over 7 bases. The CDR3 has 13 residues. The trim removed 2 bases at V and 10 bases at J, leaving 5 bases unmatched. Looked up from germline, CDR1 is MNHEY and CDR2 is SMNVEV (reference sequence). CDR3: CASSLDRVRPQHF. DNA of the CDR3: TGTGCCAGCAGTTTAGACAGGGTTCGTCCCCAGCATTTT.

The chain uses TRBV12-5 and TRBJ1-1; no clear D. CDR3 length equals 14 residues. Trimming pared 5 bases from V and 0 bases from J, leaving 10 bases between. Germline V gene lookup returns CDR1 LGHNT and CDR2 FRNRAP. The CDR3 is CASGPQTMNTEAFF. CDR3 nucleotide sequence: TGTGCTAGTGGTCCCCAAACTATGAACACTGAAGCTTTCTTT.